The 31 T cell receptor beta chains listed next were all sequenced from one sample in a study of blood T cell repertoires in COVID-19 (dated by TCRdb to the early 2020s). The method behind the library was the immunoSEQ multiplex PCR assay. TCRdb obtained this table from immuneACCESS and retained in-frame rearrangements with V and J assigned. These tables miss some clones; where compared with another copy, unresolved V genes account for less than half of the shortfall, and the remainder is unexplained. The sample table shows 150,000 to 200,000 clones, and 86% are seen once. The top ten clonotypes cover roughly 3.5% of the sample. Sequencing was carried out using peripheral blood. The receptors shown here come from a man in his 70s with acute or convalescent COVID-19.

This clone was counted only a few times. The chain couples TRBV7-9 to TRBJ2-5; D is unclear. The ends were cut back, 5 bases at V and 0 bases at J, with 10 bases in the middle. Germline V CDR1 and CDR2: SEHNR, FQNEAQ (reference sequence). CDR3 size: 14 residues. CDR3 sequence: CASSPRLYQETQYF. In nucleotides, the CDR3 is TGTGCCAGCAGCCCGAGACTCTACCAAGAGACCCAGTACTTC.

V usage is TRBV4-2 and J usage is TRBJ2-7, with TRBD1 matching over 7 bases. With 3 bases clipped from V and 3 bases from J, the junction kept 8 bases outside the gene matches. The CDR3 covers 15 residues. Germline V lookup: CDR1 LGHNA, CDR2 YNFKEQ. The CDR3, as DNA: TGTGCCAGCAGCCACCCAGCAGCAGGGGGCTACGAGCAGTACTTC. This gives the protein CASSHPAAGGYEQYF.

The chain employs TRBV20-1 and TRBJ1-5, with 8 nucleotides matching TRBD1. The CDR3 length is 17 residues. Looked up from germline, CDR1 is DFQATT and CDR2 is SNEGSKA (reference sequence). V trimming: 4 bases; J trimming: 4 bases; junction bases outside the gene matches: 15. The CDR3 DNA reads TGCAGTGCTACTGACAGGGGCGAGCTCTCGACTAATCAGCCCCAGCATTTT. As protein: CSATDRGELSTNQPQHF.

This chain joins TRBV18 and TRBJ2-7; 7 bases line up with TRBD2. The ends lost 0 bases at V and 2 bases at J; junction bases unmatched: 4. The CDR3 covers 15 residues. Germline V CDR1 and CDR2: KGHSH, LQKENI. This CDR3 reads CASSPPSGKTYEQYF. CDR3 bases: TGTGCCAGCTCACCACCGAGCGGGAAGACCTACGAGCAGTACTTC.

The V and J genes are TRBV28 and TRBJ2-1; TRBD2 aligns across 10 bases. Trimming cost V 6 bases and J 7 bases; bases outside gene matches: 9. CDR1 and CDR2 from the germline V gene are MDHEN and SYDVKM. The CDR3 contains 15 residues. The CDR3 DNA follows: TGTGCCAGCAGGGTCTCTAGCGGGGGAGGGAATGAGCAGTTCTTC. It specifies CASRVSSGGGNEQFF.

The chain joins TRBV19 to TRBJ2-6; D is possibly TRBD1 (5 bases). This CDR3 has 18 residues. Germline-derived CDR1 and CDR2 are LNHDA and SQIVND (reference sequence). The germline V and J ends were trimmed by 5 bases and 2 bases, with 19 bases remaining between them. The CDR3 spells CASSVRQGLDAGANVLTF. The DNA of the CDR3 is TGTGCCAGTAGTGTTAGGCAGGGATTAGACGCTGGGGCCAACGTCCTGACTTTC.

This chain uses TRBV6-1 with TRBJ2-7; 8 positions agree with TRBD1. Germline CDR1 MNHNS, CDR2 SASEGT. Losses at the gene ends were 2 bases for V and 4 bases for J; bases not matched to a gene: 4. The CDR3 runs to 14 residues. The CDR3 DNA sequence: TGTGCCAGCAGTGAAAGGACAGGGTGGTACGAGCAGTACTTC. It yields the protein CASSERTGWYEQYF.

This chain connects TRBV5-6 to TRBJ2-3; 10 nucleotides line up with TRBD2. Looked up from germline, CDR1 is SGHDT and CDR2 is YYEEEE. The CDR3 sequence is 15 residues long. V shed 3 bases, J shed 6 bases, and the junction held 7 bases outside the gene matches. This CDR3 reads CASSSLSGGPDTQYF. The DNA for the CDR3 is TGTGCCAGCAGCTCCCTTAGCGGGGGGCCGGATACGCAGTATTTT.

The chain recombines TRBV30 with TRBJ2-2; the D gene is possibly TRBD2 (6 bases). CDR1 and CDR2 (germline): GTSNPN, SVGIG (reference sequence). V dropped 7 bases and J dropped 5 bases, with 11 bases sitting between them. This CDR3 is built from 12 residues. The CDR3 reads CALAVGTGELFF. As DNA, the CDR3 is TGTGCCTTAGCGGTAGGAACCGGGGAGCTGTTTTTT.

As for this clone: At one boundary the junction diverges from the germline segment, which might be a read error. The chain joins TRBV5-8 to TRBJ2-1; D might be TRBD2 (5 bases). The CDR3 runs to 12 residues. Per germline, CDR1 SGHTS and CDR2 YDEGEE. The chain's CDR3 is CASSRLERTRLF. For the CDR3, the DNA is TGTGCCAGCAGCCGGCTTGAGCGCACTAGGCTCTTC.

The chain's CDR3 is CASSFGTGYSTNEKLFF. In nucleotides, the CDR3 is TGTGCCAGCAGCTTCGGGACAGGCTATTCAACTAATGAAAAACTGTTTTTT. The chain carries TRBV5-6 and TRBJ1-4; 8 bases are shared with TRBD1. The CDR3 consists of 17 residues. V shed 2 bases, J shed 0 bases, and the junction held 6 bases outside the gene matches. CDR1 is SGHDT, CDR2 YYEEEE, per germline. Combining the CDR3 with reference TRBV5-6 and TRBJ1-4 gives the whole variable domain DAGVTQSPTHLIKTRGQQVTLRCSPKSGHDTVSWYQQALGQGPQFIFQYYEEEERQRGNFPDRFSGHQFPNYSSELNVNALLLGDSALYLCASSFGTGYSTNEKLFFGSGTQLSVL.

The CDR3 sequence is CASTVERGQSLYEQYF. CDR3 nucleotides: TGTGCCAGCACCGTGGAGAGAGGACAGAGCCTCTACGAGCAGTACTTC. The J gene is TRBJ2-7, the V gene TRBV2; D might be TRBD1 (6 bases). This CDR3 comprises 16 residues. From germline, CDR1 is SNHLY and CDR2 FYNNEI. V was clipped by 7 bases and J by 3 bases, with 22 bases between them.

This clone showed up just a few times. The V gene is TRBV4-1, the J gene TRBJ1-2, with D possibly matching TRBD1 (6 bases). Looked up from germline, CDR1 is MGHRA and CDR2 is YSYEKL. V dropped 1 base and J dropped 7 bases, with 25 bases sitting between them. The CDR3 is 18 residues long. CDR3 bases: TGCGCCAGCAGCCAAGGAGGAATGAGGACAGACCTGCTGGGTGGCTACACCTTC. Its protein is CASSQGGMRTDLLGGYTF.

The chain recombines TRBV3-1 (or the pseudogene TRBV3-2) with TRBJ1-2, with 9 bases aligning to TRBD1. CDR1 LGHDT and CDR2 YNNKEL come from the germline V gene (reference sequence). With V trimmed by 2 bases and J by 7 bases, 5 bases remained unmatched. This CDR3 is 14 amino acids long. The DNA for the CDR3 is TGTGCCAGCAGCCAACTACAGGGGGCCTTTGGCTACACCTTC. It codes for CASSQLQGAFGYTF.

The chain employs TRBV27 and TRBJ1-3, with 8 bases fitting TRBD1. V lost 8 bases, J lost 3 bases, and 9 bases stayed unmatched. The CDR3 totals 15 residues. The germline V gene has CDR1 MNHEY and CDR2 SMNVEV (reference sequence). The CDR3 reads CASAYQGAYGNTIYF. Written as DNA, the CDR3 is TGTGCCAGCGCTTACCAGGGGGCCTATGGAAACACCATATATTTT.

J is TRBJ2-7 and V is TRBV30; D call uncertain. The CDR3 contains 13 residues. Between the trimmed V and J ends, which lost 2 bases and 3 bases, there was a span of 11 bases. Germline V CDR1 and CDR2: GTSNPN, SVGIG (reference sequence). CDR3: CAWSLGHLYEQYF. CDR3 nucleotide sequence: TGTGCCTGGAGTCTAGGCCACCTCTACGAGCAGTACTTC.

The chain is built from TRBV5-4 and TRBJ1-4; D perhaps matches TRBD1 (5 bases). The germline V and J ends were trimmed by 4 bases and 0 bases, with 10 bases remaining between them. Germline V gene sequence: CDR1 SGHNT, CDR2 YYREEE (reference sequence). This CDR3 has 15 amino acids. DNA of the CDR3: TGTGCCAGCAGCCCCGACAGTGCAACTAATGAAAAACTGTTTTTT. This codes for CASSPDSATNEKLFF.

The chain combines TRBV5-8 with TRBJ2-1; possibly TRBD2 for D (6 bases). V was shortened by 3 bases and J by 7 bases, with 17 bases between the two germline ends. CDR3 size: 15 residues. Germline V gene data show CDR1 as SGHTS and CDR2 as YDEGEE. As DNA, the CDR3 is TGTGCCAGCAGCTCTGGGACCGCGGAGGGGAATGAGCAGTTCTTC. Its translation is CASSSGTAEGNEQFF.

The chain has TRBV5-1 and TRBJ2-1; 7 positions agree with TRBD2. The CDR3 consists of 18 residues. Per the germline V gene, CDR1 is SGHRS and CDR2 is YFSETQ. With V trimmed by 1 base and J by 1 base, 11 bases remained unmatched. The DNA of the CDR3 is TGCGCCAGCAGCTTGCTAGGGACTACCGGGGGGTCCTACAATGAGCAGTTCTTC. Protein sequence: CASSLLGTTGGSYNEQFF.

The rearrangement joins TRBV7-9 to TRBJ2-1, with 14 bases that match TRBD2. CDR3 length: 15 amino acids. Germline-derived CDR1 and CDR2 are SEHNR and FQNEAQ (reference sequence). The V and J ends lost 5 bases and 9 bases, in that order; junction bases with no gene match: 6. The CDR3 DNA sequence: TGTGCCAGCAGCCTGACTAGCGGGGGGGCCCTTGAGCAGTTCTTC. Translation gives CASSLTSGGALEQFF.

A few counts support this clone. The chain joins TRBV19 to TRBJ2-7; possible D gene TRBD2, 6 bases. CDR1 and CDR2 from the germline V gene are LNHDA and SQIVND (reference sequence). V lost 11 bases and J lost 5, with 22 bases in between. The CDR3 consists of 14 residues. The CDR3 nucleotides read TGTGCCTGCGGAGTGGGGGACTGGAGAAACGAGCAGTACTTC. Its translation: CACGVGDWRNEQYF.

The chain employs TRBV5-1 and TRBJ1-3, with a weak D call TRBD1 (6 bases). V was cut by 3 bases and J by 2 bases, with 9 bases left in between. The germline gives CDR1 SGHRS, CDR2 YFSETQ. This CDR3 region has 14 residues. The CDR3 sequence is CASSSGEPGNTIYF. The CDR3 DNA reads as TGCGCCAGCAGCTCAGGGGAGCCTGGAAACACCATATATTTT. The full variable domain, in which reference TRBV5-1 and TRBJ1-3 provide the parts outside the CDR3, is KAGVTQTPRYLIKTRGQQVTLSCSPISGHRSVSWYQQTPGQGLQFLFEYFSETQRNKGNFPGRFSGRQFSNSRSEMNVSTLELGDSALYLCASSSGEPGNTIYFGEGSWLTVV.

V and J are TRBV30 and TRBJ1-4; 7 bases map to TRBD1. From germline, CDR1 is GTSNPN and CDR2 SVGIG (reference sequence). The V gene end was trimmed by 7 bases and the J gene end by 11 bases; junction bases not matched to a gene: 13. There are 13 residues in the CDR3. Here the CDR3 reads CAFQGVRAGKLFF. DNA of the CDR3: TGTGCCTTCCAGGGGGTAAGGGCTGGGAAACTGTTTTTT.

V usage is TRBV11-2 and J usage is TRBJ2-3; D is unresolved. Trimming took off 4 bases at V and 0 bases at J, with 11 bases between the two ends. The CDR3 runs 15 residues. CDR1 is SGHAT, CDR2 FQNNGV, per germline. CDR3 region: CASSYQALSTDTQYF. The CDR3 DNA is TGTGCCAGCAGCTATCAAGCCCTTAGCACAGATACGCAGTATTTT.

The chain carries TRBV3-1 (or the pseudogene TRBV3-2) and TRBJ1-1; D may be TRBD1 (5 bases). Trimming took 7 bases from V and 6 from J, leaving 15 bases between them. The CDR3 consists of 13 residues. The germline V gene has CDR1 LGHDT and CDR2 YNNKEL (reference sequence). The CDR3: CASTQGAGAEAFF. CDR3 nucleotide sequence: TGTGCCAGCACCCAGGGCGCCGGGGCTGAAGCTTTCTTT.

This clone was found once. This chain connects TRBV5-1 to TRBJ2-7, with unresolved D. Germline CDR1 reads SGHRS; CDR2 reads YFSETQ. The V end was cut by 0 bases, the J end by 1 base, with 8 bases between. This CDR3 spans 14 amino acids. Here the CDR3 reads CASSLDRYSYEQYF. CDR3 DNA sequence: TGCGCCAGCAGCTTGGACAGATATTCCTACGAGCAGTACTTC.

The genes are TRBV9 and TRBJ1-2; possible D gene TRBD1, 5 bases. The CDR3 is 14 amino acids. Trimming pared 0 bases from V and 3 bases from J, leaving 9 bases between. Germline assignment: CDR1 SGDLS and CDR2 YYNGEE. The CDR3 loop reads CASSVGVRDYGYTF. The CDR3 DNA is TGTGCCAGCAGCGTAGGAGTCAGGGACTATGGCTACACCTTC.

The rearrangement joins TRBV12-3 or TRBV12-4 to TRBJ1-6; no reliable D call. V lost 6 bases and J 7 bases, leaving 10 bases between the germline ends. The CDR3 length is 13 residues. The CDR3 sequence: CASSPNANSPLHF. Here the CDR3 DNA reads TGTGCCAGCAGCCCGAACGCGAATTCACCCCTCCACTTT.

The chain is built from TRBV3-1 (or the pseudogene TRBV3-2) and TRBJ2-3; D call uncertain. The CDR3 is 14 residues long. CDR1 LGHDT and CDR2 YNNKEL come from the germline V gene (reference sequence). Trimming stripped 1 base from V and 1 base from J, with 6 bases between. This CDR3 reads CASSQGLGTDTQYF. In DNA, the CDR3 is TGTGCCAGCAGCCAAGGACTTGGCACAGATACGCAGTATTTT.

The rearrangement joins TRBV29-1 to TRBJ1-2, with 8 bases aligning to TRBD1. The V gene's germline CDR1 is SQVTM and CDR2 ANQGSEA. V lost 3 bases to trimming and J lost 5 bases; unmatched junction nucleotides: 5. The CDR3 runs 13 residues. The CDR3 nucleotides are TGCAGCGTTGAGATTACAGGGGGGTATGGCTACACCTTC. Translation: CSVEITGGYGYTF.

This chain connects TRBV6-5 to TRBJ1-2, with D unresolved. Germline CDR1 is MNHEY and CDR2 is SVGAGI. This CDR3 is built from 14 residues. V lost 6 bases to trimming and J lost 3 bases, with 14 bases between them. The chain's CDR3 is CASRVGRTDYGYTF. In nucleotides, the CDR3 is TGTGCCAGCAGAGTCGGCCGGACTGACTATGGCTACACCTTC.